A single sample is the source of the 9 T cell receptor beta chains below, sequenced in a study of metastatic and nonmetastatic thyroid tumors. Not a single patient had been given any form of treatment at any point before undergoing thyroid surgery. TCRdb re-clonotyped the PCR reads through MiXCR. This sample has around 34,000 clones; about a fifth occur once, and the top ten carry 2.5% to 3.5%. The sequencing sample was made of tumor tissue. These receptor sequences come from a male donor with papillary thyroid cancer or a benign thyroid nodule (not recorded which). Some clones in this sample may be carry-over from other donors' samples.

This clone has ten or more counts. The chain uses TRBV20-1 and TRBJ1-5, with 8 nucleotides matching TRBD1. From germline, CDR1 is DFQATT and CDR2 SNEGSKA (reference sequence). The CDR3 is 12 residues long. Losses at the gene ends were 6 bases for V and 6 bases for J; bases not matched to a gene: 4. CDR3: CSARTGFQPQHF. In DNA, the CDR3 is TGCAGTGCCAGGACAGGGTTTCAGCCCCAGCATTTT.

The chain couples TRBV27 to TRBJ1-6, with D possibly matching TRBD1 (6 bases). The CDR3 is 12 amino acids. Germline loops: CDR1 MNHEY, CDR2 SMNVEV (reference sequence). In DNA, the CDR3 is TGTGTAAAGGGGGGCCGCAATTCACCCCTCCACTTT. Protein product: CVKGGRNSPLHF.

This clone showed up just a few times. The sample has other DNA sequences that encode this CDR3 too. The J gene is TRBJ2-2, the V gene TRBV4-2, with D possibly TRBD2 on 6 matching bases. The CDR3 is 16 residues long. V lost 0 bases, J lost 6 bases, and 14 bases lay in between. Germline CDR1 reads LGHNA; CDR2 reads YNFKEQ. The CDR3: CASSQEGGWSSGELFF. The CDR3 DNA is TGTGCCAGCAGCCAAGAGGGAGGTTGGTCGTCCGGGGAGCTGTTTTTT.

The rearrangement joins TRBV4-1 to TRBJ1-5; D is undetermined. From germline, CDR1 is MGHRA and CDR2 YSYEKL. V was cut by 0 bases and J by 8 bases, with 14 bases left in between. The CDR3 consists of 15 residues. CDR3 DNA sequence: TGCGCCAGCAGCCAAGATCTAGCCCGACTCGAGCCCCAGCATTTT. This encodes CASSQDLARLEPQHF.

This clone qualifies as medium-sized (0.01 to 0.1%). The chain recombines TRBV20-1 with TRBJ2-7; TRBD2 aligns across 9 bases. The CDR3 is 15 residues long. The trim removed 1 base at V and 6 bases at J, leaving 10 bases unmatched. The germline V gene encodes CDR1 DFQATT and CDR2 SNEGSKA (reference sequence). The CDR3 nucleotides read TGCAGTGCTAGAGTCCTCGGCGGGAGGGCCCTCGAGCAGTACTTC. Translation: CSARVLGGRALEQYF.

This clone appeared many times. The CDR3 nucleotides read TGCGCCAGCAGCTTAGGGCTAGCGGGGATCCAATACAATGAGCAGTTCTTC. Translating it yields CASSLGLAGIQYNEQFF. This chain joins TRBV5-1 and TRBJ2-1, with 9 bases that match TRBD2. Germline V gene sequence: CDR1 SGHRS, CDR2 YFSETQ. The ends lost 2 bases at V and 4 bases at J; junction bases unmatched: 10. The CDR3 length is 17 residues.

Ten or more counts support this clone. The V gene is TRBV6-1, the J gene TRBJ1-5, with TRBD1 as a possible D gene (5 bases). Trimming shortened V by 6 bases and J by 6 bases, and 12 bases separated the two germline ends. CDR1 and CDR2 from the germline V gene are MNHNS and SASEGT. This CDR3 spans 13 amino acids. The CDR3 sequence: CASSQGLGQPQHF. The CDR3, as DNA: TGTGCCAGCAGCCAGGGCCTTGGTCAGCCCCAGCATTTT.

This clone was counted at least ten times. The chain employs TRBV7-9 and TRBJ1-2; TRBD1 is a possible D gene (5 bases). Between the trimmed V and J ends, which lost 0 bases and 4 bases, there was a span of 9 bases. Germline values: CDR1 SEHNR, CDR2 FQNEAQ (reference sequence). This CDR3 is built from 14 residues. CDR3 DNA: TGTGCCAGCAGCTTAGCGTTGGGGGGCTATGGCTACACCTTC. This sequence encodes CASSLALGGYGYTF.

This clone was seen only once. This chain connects TRBV7-2 to TRBJ1-2, with 9 bases aligning to TRBD1. Germline V gene sequence: CDR1 SGHTA, CDR2 FQGNSA. J lost 4 bases, V lost 4 bases, and 7 bases had no gene match. The CDR3 contains 15 residues. CDR3 protein: CASSSQQGAIYGYTF. The CDR3, as DNA: TGTGCCAGCAGCTCGCAACAGGGGGCGATCTATGGCTACACCTTC.